These T cell receptor beta chains were read from a single sample in a study of graft-versus-host responses after intestinal transplantation. Sequencing used immunoSEQ multiplex PCR; TCRdb keeps in-frame clones, though not all of them. The sample contains roughly 100,000 clones, roughly 90% of which appear only once. These TCRs are of unknown antigen specificity. This specimen consisted of unstimulated CD8+ T cells sorted from spleen or lymph node cells, obtained before transplant. The receptors shown here come from a human donor who was the organ donor for an intestinal transplant. Both conserved end residues are part of each CDR3. Each record gives: J gene, D gene, clone size, V gene, CDR3 protein, CDR3 DNA. The D gene is left open where the match is weak. Clone size, where shown, is once, few, many, or a class for clones that have expanded.

j_call: TRBJ2-2; d_call: TRBD2; clone_size: few; v_call: TRBV28; cdr3_aa: CASSPTQGLAGPPGELFF; cdr3_nt: TGTGCCAGCTCTCCAACACAGGGCTTAGCGGGGCCACCCGGGGAGCTGTTTTTT
j_call: TRBJ2-7; d_call: -; clone_size: once; v_call: TRBV19; cdr3_aa: CASSWRETGEQYF; cdr3_nt: TGTGCCAGTAGTTGGCGGGAAACTGGGGAGCAGTACTTC
j_call: TRBJ2-7; d_call: -; clone_size: -; v_call: TRBV11-3; cdr3_aa: CASSSAYEQYF; cdr3_nt: TGTGCCAGCAGCTCTGCCTACGAGCAGTACTTC
j_call: TRBJ2-1; d_call: TRBD1; clone_size: -; v_call: TRBV5-5; cdr3_aa: CASSPGTGVYNEQFF; cdr3_nt: TGTGCCAGCAGCCCCGGGACAGGGGTTTACAATGAGCAGTTCTTC
j_call: TRBJ2-3; d_call: -; clone_size: -; v_call: TRBV13; cdr3_aa: CATTGDSSTDTQYF; cdr3_nt: TGTGCCACAACAGGGGACTCAAGCACAGATACGCAGTATTTT
j_call: TRBJ2-1; d_call: -; clone_size: -; v_call: TRBV5-1; cdr3_aa: CASSLVLAPSYNEQFF; cdr3_nt: TGCGCCAGCAGCTTGGTGTTAGCTCCTTCCTACAATGAGCAGTTCTTC
j_call: TRBJ1-1; d_call: -; clone_size: -; v_call: TRBV7-8; cdr3_aa: CASSSGWKAEAFF; cdr3_nt: TGTGCCAGCAGCTCCGGGTGGAAGGCTGAAGCTTTCTTT
j_call: TRBJ2-7; d_call: -; clone_size: -; v_call: TRBV27; cdr3_aa: CASSPSDSPFSYEQYF; cdr3_nt: TGTGCCAGCAGTCCCTCGGACAGCCCATTCTCCTACGAGCAGTACTTC
j_call: TRBJ1-1; d_call: -; clone_size: -; v_call: TRBV19; cdr3_aa: CASSINFNTEAFF; cdr3_nt: TGTGCCAGTAGTATCAATTTCAACACTGAAGCTTTCTTT
j_call: TRBJ2-7; d_call: -; clone_size: -; v_call: TRBV28; cdr3_aa: CASSPKYEQYF; cdr3_nt: TGTGCCAGCAGCCCTAAATACGAGCAGTACTTC
j_call: TRBJ2-1; d_call: TRBD2; clone_size: once; v_call: TRBV5-1; cdr3_aa: CASSLDATSGGASYNEQFF; cdr3_nt: TGCGCCAGCAGCTTGGATGCGACTAGCGGGGGGGCTTCCTACAATGAGCAGTTCTTC
j_call: TRBJ1-5; d_call: TRBD1; clone_size: -; v_call: TRBV7-8; cdr3_aa: CASSLVGQGGSNQPQHF; cdr3_nt: TGTGCCAGCAGCTTAGTGGGCCAGGGGGGAAGCAATCAGCCCCAGCATTTT
j_call: TRBJ2-7; d_call: -; clone_size: -; v_call: TRBV7-9; cdr3_aa: CASSCPEGLCQEQYF; cdr3_nt: TGTGCCAGCAGCTGCCCGGAGGGCCTCTGTCAGGAGCAGTACTTC
j_call: TRBJ1-1; d_call: -; clone_size: -; v_call: TRBV19; cdr3_aa: CASSIRAGYTEAFF; cdr3_nt: TGTGCCAGTAGTATCAGGGCAGGTTACACTGAAGCTTTCTTT
j_call: TRBJ1-2; d_call: -; clone_size: -; v_call: TRBV9; cdr3_aa: CASSVVKGSRVGYTF; cdr3_nt: TGTGCCAGCAGCGTAGTAAAAGGGTCGAGGGTCGGCTACACCTTC
j_call: TRBJ1-1; d_call: -; clone_size: few; v_call: TRBV6-5; cdr3_aa: CASSYHMNTEAFF; cdr3_nt: TGTGCCAGCAGTTACCACATGAACACTGAAGCTTTCTTT
j_call: TRBJ1-5; d_call: -; clone_size: -; v_call: TRBV7-3; cdr3_aa: CASSSNGGLDQPQHF; cdr3_nt: TGTGCCAGCAGCTCCAACGGGGGATTGGATCAGCCCCAGCATTTT
j_call: TRBJ1-4; d_call: TRBD1; clone_size: -; v_call: TRBV4-1; cdr3_aa: CASSQDRGKLFF; cdr3_nt: TGCGCCAGCAGCCAGGACAGGGGAAAACTGTTTTTT
j_call: TRBJ2-5; d_call: TRBD2; clone_size: -; v_call: TRBV10-3; cdr3_aa: CAISREREVLQETQYF; cdr3_nt: TGTGCCATCAGTAGAGAGCGGGAGGTCCTTCAAGAGACCCAGTACTTC
j_call: TRBJ1-1; d_call: TRBD1; clone_size: -; v_call: TRBV27; cdr3_aa: CASSPSGQGAEDTEAFF; cdr3_nt: TGTGCCAGCAGTCCCAGCGGACAGGGGGCCGAGGACACTGAAGCTTTCTTT
j_call: TRBJ1-1; d_call: -; clone_size: -; v_call: TRBV5-1; cdr3_aa: CASSLRTENTEAFF; cdr3_nt: TGCGCCAGCAGCTTGCGGACTGAGAACACTGAAGCTTTCTTT
j_call: TRBJ1-3; d_call: -; clone_size: -; v_call: TRBV28; cdr3_aa: CASSPWGHSGNTIYF; cdr3_nt: TGTGCCAGCAGCCCCTGGGGCCACTCTGGAAACACCATATATTTT
j_call: TRBJ2-7; d_call: TRBD1; clone_size: -; v_call: TRBV6-1; cdr3_aa: CASRTRQDRVYEQYF; cdr3_nt: TGTGCCAGCAGGACTAGGCAGGACAGGGTCTACGAGCAGTACTTC
j_call: TRBJ1-2; d_call: -; clone_size: -; v_call: TRBV6-1; cdr3_aa: CAAPSGVDYGYTF; cdr3_nt: TGTGCCGCCCCATCGGGGGTAGACTATGGCTACACCTTC
j_call: TRBJ1-6; d_call: -; clone_size: -; v_call: TRBV4-1; cdr3_aa: CASSREGVGSPLHF; cdr3_nt: TGCGCCAGCAGCCGAGAGGGAGTAGGTTCACCCCTCCACTTT
j_call: TRBJ2-1; d_call: -; clone_size: -; v_call: TRBV28; cdr3_aa: CASSLRRRASSYNEQFF; cdr3_nt: TGTGCCAGCAGTTTACGTCGGCGGGCCAGCTCCTACAATGAGCAGTTCTTC
j_call: TRBJ2-1; d_call: TRBD2; clone_size: -; v_call: TRBV13; cdr3_aa: CASSPSGGHEQFF; cdr3_nt: TGTGCCAGCAGCCCATCGGGGGGGCATGAGCAGTTCTTC
j_call: TRBJ1-3; d_call: -; clone_size: -; v_call: TRBV23-1; cdr3_aa: CASSQLLRYSGNTIYF; cdr3_nt: TGCGCCAGCAGTCAATTGCTCAGATACTCTGGAAACACCATATATTTT
j_call: TRBJ2-3; d_call: -; clone_size: -; v_call: TRBV2; cdr3_aa: CASRDGLSGTDTQYF; cdr3_nt: TGTGCCAGCAGAGACGGACTCTCCGGCACAGATACGCAGTATTTT
j_call: TRBJ1-1; d_call: TRBD1; clone_size: once; v_call: TRBV5-1; cdr3_aa: CASSGTGGKNTEAFF; cdr3_nt: TGCGCCAGCAGCGGAACAGGGGGCAAGAACACTGAAGCTTTCTTT
j_call: TRBJ1-5; d_call: TRBD1; clone_size: -; v_call: TRBV9; cdr3_aa: CASSSGQAPNQPQHF; cdr3_nt: TGTGCCAGCAGCTCCGGACAGGCCCCGAATCAGCCCCAGCATTTT
j_call: TRBJ2-2; d_call: -; clone_size: -; v_call: TRBV5-1; cdr3_aa: CASSLGRNTGELFF; cdr3_nt: TGCGCCAGCAGCTTGGGCAGGAACACCGGGGAGCTGTTTTTT
j_call: TRBJ1-1; d_call: TRBD1; clone_size: -; v_call: TRBV15; cdr3_aa: CATSRDSMNTEAFF; cdr3_nt: TGTGCCACCAGCCGGGACAGTATGAACACTGAAGCTTTCTTT
j_call: TRBJ1-1; d_call: -; clone_size: -; v_call: TRBV7-8; cdr3_aa: CASGHRSGDTEAFF; cdr3_nt: TGTGCCAGCGGTCACAGGTCTGGGGACACTGAAGCTTTCTTT
j_call: TRBJ1-1; d_call: -; clone_size: -; v_call: TRBV15; cdr3_aa: CATSKGFQGLSWGTEAFF; cdr3_nt: TGTGCCACCAGCAAGGGGTTTCAGGGACTCTCGTGGGGCACTGAAGCTTTCTTT
j_call: TRBJ2-7; d_call: -; clone_size: -; v_call: TRBV28; cdr3_aa: CASSLYGGTHEQYF; cdr3_nt: TGTGCCAGCAGTTTATATGGGGGGACCCACGAGCAGTACTTC
j_call: TRBJ2-7; d_call: -; clone_size: -; v_call: TRBV28; cdr3_aa: CASSSSSDYEQYF; cdr3_nt: TGTGCCAGCAGTTCGTCTAGCGACTACGAGCAGTACTTC
j_call: TRBJ2-7; d_call: TRBD1; clone_size: -; v_call: TRBV10-3; cdr3_aa: CAISESTQGASYEQYF; cdr3_nt: TGTGCCATCAGTGAGTCGACACAGGGGGCTAGCTACGAGCAGTACTTC
j_call: TRBJ2-5; d_call: -; clone_size: -; v_call: TRBV7-8; cdr3_aa: CASSGEVHKETQYF; cdr3_nt: TGTGCCAGCAGCGGCGAGGTTCACAAGGAGACCCAGTACTTC
j_call: TRBJ2-7; d_call: TRBD1; clone_size: -; v_call: TRBV29-1; cdr3_aa: CSVMDRDSYEQYF; cdr3_nt: TGCAGCGTGATGGACAGGGACTCCTACGAGCAGTACTTC
j_call: TRBJ1-5; d_call: TRBD1; clone_size: -; v_call: TRBV7-9; cdr3_aa: CASSFSVFGRDRERQPQHF; cdr3_nt: TGTGCCAGCAGCTTCAGCGTGTTTGGGAGAGACAGGGAGAGACAGCCCCAGCATTTT
j_call: TRBJ1-1; d_call: -; clone_size: -; v_call: TRBV29-1; cdr3_aa: CSVVGVVVWGNTEAFF; cdr3_nt: TGCAGCGTTGTAGGGGTCGTCGTGTGGGGGAACACTGAAGCTTTCTTT
j_call: TRBJ2-6; d_call: -; clone_size: -; v_call: TRBV4-1; cdr3_aa: CASSLLVARWAGVKSGANVLTF; cdr3_nt: TGCGCCAGCAGCCTTCTCGTGGCGAGGTGGGCAGGGGTAAAATCTGGGGCCAACGTCCTGACTTTC
j_call: TRBJ1-2; d_call: -; clone_size: -; v_call: TRBV5-1; cdr3_aa: CASSLWGQPFYGYTF; cdr3_nt: TGCGCCAGCAGCTTGTGGGGACAACCCTTCTATGGCTACACCTTC
j_call: TRBJ2-2; d_call: TRBD1; clone_size: -; v_call: TRBV13; cdr3_aa: CASSRGRNTGELFF; cdr3_nt: TGTGCCAGCAGCAGGGGGCGAAACACCGGGGAGCTGTTTTTT
j_call: TRBJ2-7; d_call: TRBD1; clone_size: -; v_call: TRBV6-6; cdr3_aa: CASSYPDRGTYEQYF; cdr3_nt: TGTGCCAGCAGTTACCCCGACAGGGGTACCTACGAGCAGTACTTC
j_call: TRBJ2-2; d_call: -; clone_size: -; v_call: TRBV29-1; cdr3_aa: CSVIRDTYTGELFF; cdr3_nt: TGCAGCGTTATCCGGGACACTTACACCGGGGAGCTGTTTTTT
j_call: TRBJ2-1; d_call: TRBD2; clone_size: -; v_call: TRBV14; cdr3_aa: CASSQASGYNEQFF; cdr3_nt: TGTGCCAGCAGCCAAGCTAGCGGGTACAATGAGCAGTTCTTC
j_call: TRBJ2-7; d_call: -; clone_size: -; v_call: TRBV14; cdr3_aa: CASSQANSPYEQYF; cdr3_nt: TGTGCCAGCAGCCAAGCGAACTCCCCCTACGAGCAGTACTTC
j_call: TRBJ2-1; d_call: TRBD1; clone_size: once; v_call: TRBV4-1; cdr3_aa: CASSQEEGATEQFF; cdr3_nt: TGCGCCAGCAGCCAGGAAGAGGGGGCTACTGAGCAGTTCTTC
j_call: TRBJ2-7; d_call: TRBD1; clone_size: -; v_call: TRBV27; cdr3_aa: CASSLLSDRGWHEQYF; cdr3_nt: TGTGCCAGCAGTTTATTGAGTGACAGGGGATGGCACGAGCAGTACTTC
j_call: TRBJ2-7; d_call: TRBD1; clone_size: -; v_call: TRBV27; cdr3_aa: CASSLSGQGVYEQYF; cdr3_nt: TGTGCCAGCAGTTTGTCGGGACAGGGGGTCTACGAGCAGTACTTC
j_call: TRBJ1-2; d_call: TRBD1; clone_size: -; v_call: TRBV2; cdr3_aa: CASSGPGQIYGYTF; cdr3_nt: TGTGCCAGCAGTGGCCCGGGACAGATCTATGGCTACACCTTC
j_call: TRBJ2-1; d_call: -; clone_size: -; v_call: TRBV2; cdr3_aa: CASYPSNEQFF; cdr3_nt: TGTGCCAGCTACCCCAGTAATGAGCAGTTCTTC
j_call: TRBJ2-1; d_call: -; clone_size: -; v_call: TRBV29-1; cdr3_aa: CSAQGVAVQFF; cdr3_nt: TGCAGCGCACAAGGGGTAGCGGTGCAGTTCTTC